Shown below are 6 T cell receptor beta chains from a single sample sequenced in a study of cytotoxic CD8 clonotypes in ibrutinib-treated CLL. Profiling relied on immunoSEQ multiplex PCR, and the TCRdb table lists in-frame clones only, not all of them. The repertoire includes 110,000 to 150,000 clones, 85% to 95% of them detected once, and more than 10% sits in the top ten. The sequenced sample was PBMCs, obtained after 12 months of ibrutinib treatment. These receptors were taken from a human donor with chronic lymphocytic leukemia.

This clone appeared a single time. DNA of the CDR3: TGTGCCAGCAGTTTATCGCAGGGGGGACCCTACGAGCAGTACTTC. This sequence encodes CASSLSQGGPYEQYF. The chain links TRBV28 to TRBJ2-7; D is perhaps TRBD1 (7 bases). The length of the CDR3 is 15 residues. CDR1 is MDHEN and CDR2 is SYDVKM in the germline V gene. Deletions cut 1 base from V and 2 bases from J, with 12 bases between.

The rearrangement uses TRBV5-6 and TRBJ2-5; TRBD2 agrees at 8 bases. The V segment lost 2 bases and the J segment 3 bases; nucleotides outside the gene matches: 6. This CDR3 comprises 15 residues. The germline CDR1 and CDR2 sequences are SGHDT and YYEEEE. The CDR3 loop reads CASSFTGTRKETQYF. CDR3 nucleotide sequence: TGTGCCAGCAGCTTCACCGGGACTAGAAAAGAGACCCAGTACTTC.

The chain carries TRBV29-1 and TRBJ2-6; TRBD1 matches 7 bases. This CDR3 is 16 amino acids long. J lost 2 bases, V lost 0 bases, and 4 bases had no gene match. Germline V lookup: CDR1 SQVTM, CDR2 ANQGSEA. The CDR3 region is CSVEEDGTAGANVLTF. The CDR3 DNA is TGCAGCGTTGAAGAGGACGGGACAGCTGGGGCCAACGTCCTGACTTTC.

The chain combines TRBV28 with TRBJ2-5, with 7 bases aligning to TRBD1. Germline CDR1 is MDHEN and CDR2 is SYDVKM. J was trimmed by 2 bases and V by 6 bases; bases with no gene match: 9. This CDR3 has 15 residues. The CDR3 nucleotides are TGTGCCAGCAGCAACGCCCCGGGACAGCAAGAGACCCAGTACTTC. Translated: CASSNAPGQQETQYF.

The chain employs TRBV5-4 and TRBJ2-7; TRBD2 is a possible D gene (5 bases). The ends were cut back, 0 bases at V and 2 bases at J, with 12 bases in the middle. There are 15 residues in the CDR3. CDR1 is SGHNT and CDR2 is YYREEE in the germline V gene (reference sequence). CDR3 in amino acids: CASSLEAAKTYEQYF. The CDR3 nucleotides read TGTGCCAGCAGCTTGGAAGCGGCGAAAACCTACGAGCAGTACTTC.

This clone was picked up a small number of times. V and J are TRBV5-1 and TRBJ1-4, with 10 positions matching TRBD1. The CDR3 is 16 residues long. The V and J ends lost 0 bases and 5 bases, in that order; junction bases with no gene match: 4. Per the germline V gene, CDR1 is SGHRS and CDR2 is YFSETQ. CDR3 DNA sequence: TGCGCCAGCAGCTTGGCCGCGACAGGGGGCAATGAAAAACTGTTTTTT. As protein: CASSLAATGGNEKLFF.